This T cell receptor (beta chain) comes out of a study of T-cell reconstitution after alpha-beta-depleted transplantation in children. The sample holds many counts of this clonotype. It was with unique molecular identifiers that the TCRbeta library was prepared. TCRdb re-derived calls from the PCR reads in MiXCR, one entry per CDR3 protein. The sample has 600,000 to 700,000 distinct CDR3 sequences, 16% seen once. From germline, CDR1 is DFQATT and CDR2 SNEGSKA (reference sequence). This CDR3 is 13 amino acids long. Trimming cost V 0 bases and J 6 bases, with 11 bases left between them. The rearrangement joins TRBV20-1 to TRBJ1-1; no clear D gene. This material consisted of PBMCs from the stem cell graft donor, taken from the stem cell graft. This TCR derives from a human donor who donated a stem cell graft to a child with acute myeloid leukemia. The CDR3 DNA reads as TGCAGTGCTAGAGACGGGGAGTGGGCTGAAGCTTTCTTT. Its translation: CSARDGEWAEAFF.